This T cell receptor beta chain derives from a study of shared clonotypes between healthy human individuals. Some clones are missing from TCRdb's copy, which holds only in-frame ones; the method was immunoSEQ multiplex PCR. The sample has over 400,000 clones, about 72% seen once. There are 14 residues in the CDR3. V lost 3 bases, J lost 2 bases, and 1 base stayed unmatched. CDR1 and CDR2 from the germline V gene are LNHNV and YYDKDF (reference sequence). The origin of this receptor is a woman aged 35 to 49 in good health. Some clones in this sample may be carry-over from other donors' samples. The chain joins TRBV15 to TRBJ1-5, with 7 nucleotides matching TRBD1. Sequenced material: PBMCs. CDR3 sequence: CATSSTGGNQPQHF. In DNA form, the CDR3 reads TGTGCCACCAGCAGCACAGGGGGCAATCAGCCCCAGCATTTT.